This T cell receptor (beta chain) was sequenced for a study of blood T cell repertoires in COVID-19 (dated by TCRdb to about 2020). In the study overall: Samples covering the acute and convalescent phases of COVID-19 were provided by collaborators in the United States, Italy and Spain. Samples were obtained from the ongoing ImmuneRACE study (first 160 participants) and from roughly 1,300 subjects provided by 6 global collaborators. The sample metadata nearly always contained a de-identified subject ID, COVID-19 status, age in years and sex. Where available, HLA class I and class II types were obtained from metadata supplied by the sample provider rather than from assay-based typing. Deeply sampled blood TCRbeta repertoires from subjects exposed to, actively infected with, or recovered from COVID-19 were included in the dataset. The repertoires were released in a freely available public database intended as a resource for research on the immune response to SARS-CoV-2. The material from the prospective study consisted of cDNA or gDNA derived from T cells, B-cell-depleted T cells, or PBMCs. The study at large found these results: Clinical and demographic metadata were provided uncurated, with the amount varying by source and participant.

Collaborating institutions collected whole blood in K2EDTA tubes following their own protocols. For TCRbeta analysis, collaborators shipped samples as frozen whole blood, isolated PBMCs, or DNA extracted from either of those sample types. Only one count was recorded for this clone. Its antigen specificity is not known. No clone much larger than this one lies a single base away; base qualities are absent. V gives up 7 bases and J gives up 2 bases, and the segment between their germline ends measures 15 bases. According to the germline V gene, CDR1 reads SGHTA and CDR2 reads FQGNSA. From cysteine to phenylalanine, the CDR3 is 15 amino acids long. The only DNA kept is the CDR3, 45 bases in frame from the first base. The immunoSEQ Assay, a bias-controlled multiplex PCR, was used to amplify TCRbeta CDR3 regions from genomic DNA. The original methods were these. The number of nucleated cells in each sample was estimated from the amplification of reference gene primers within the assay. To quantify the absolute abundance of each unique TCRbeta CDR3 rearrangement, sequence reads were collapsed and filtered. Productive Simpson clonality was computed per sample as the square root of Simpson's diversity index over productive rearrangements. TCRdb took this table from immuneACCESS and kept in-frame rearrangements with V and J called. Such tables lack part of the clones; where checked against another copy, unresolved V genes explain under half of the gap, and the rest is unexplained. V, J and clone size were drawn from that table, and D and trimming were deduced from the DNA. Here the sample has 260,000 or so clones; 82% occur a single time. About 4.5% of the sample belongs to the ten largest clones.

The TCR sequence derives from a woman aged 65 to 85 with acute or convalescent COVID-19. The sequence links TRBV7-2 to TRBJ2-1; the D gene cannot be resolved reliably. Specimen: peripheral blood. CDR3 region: CASIQATFAYNEQFF. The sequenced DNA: TGTGCCAGCATCCAAGCCACTTTCGCCTACAATGAGCAGTTCTTC.